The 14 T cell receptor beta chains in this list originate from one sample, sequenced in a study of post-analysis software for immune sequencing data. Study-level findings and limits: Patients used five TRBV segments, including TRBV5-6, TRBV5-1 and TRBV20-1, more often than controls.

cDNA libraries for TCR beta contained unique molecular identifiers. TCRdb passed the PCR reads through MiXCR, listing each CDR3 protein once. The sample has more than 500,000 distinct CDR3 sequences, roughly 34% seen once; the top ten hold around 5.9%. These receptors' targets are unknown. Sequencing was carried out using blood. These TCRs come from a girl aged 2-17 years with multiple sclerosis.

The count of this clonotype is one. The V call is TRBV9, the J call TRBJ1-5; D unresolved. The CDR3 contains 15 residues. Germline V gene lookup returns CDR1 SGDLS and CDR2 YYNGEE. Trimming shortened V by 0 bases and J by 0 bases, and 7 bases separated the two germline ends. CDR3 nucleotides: TGTGCCAGCAGCGTAGGCGGAGATAGCAATCAGCCCCAGCATTTT. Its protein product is CASSVGGDSNQPQHF. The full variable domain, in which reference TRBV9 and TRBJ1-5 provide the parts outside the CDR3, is DSGVTQTPKHLITATGQRVTLRCSPRSGDLSVYWYQQSLDQGLQFLIQYYNGEERAKGNILERFSAQQFPDLHSELNLSSLELGDSALYFCASSVGGDSNQPQHFGDGTRLSIL.

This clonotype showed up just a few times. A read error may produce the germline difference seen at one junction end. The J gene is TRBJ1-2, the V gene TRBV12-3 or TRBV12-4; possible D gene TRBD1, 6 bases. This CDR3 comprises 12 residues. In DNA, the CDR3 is TGTGCCAACAGTTTGCGCACAGGGAGTATCGCCTTC. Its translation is CANSLRTGSIAF.

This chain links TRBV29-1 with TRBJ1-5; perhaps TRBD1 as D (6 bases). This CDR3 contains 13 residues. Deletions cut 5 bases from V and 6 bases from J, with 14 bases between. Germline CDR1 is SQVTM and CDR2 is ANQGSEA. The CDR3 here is CSVRGASGQPQHF. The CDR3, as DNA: TGCAGCGTTCGGGGGGCGAGCGGTCAGCCCCAGCATTTT.

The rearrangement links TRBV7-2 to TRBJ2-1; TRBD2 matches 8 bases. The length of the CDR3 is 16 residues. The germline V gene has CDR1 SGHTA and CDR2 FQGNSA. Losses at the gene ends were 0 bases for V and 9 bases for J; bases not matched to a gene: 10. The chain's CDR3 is CASSLAWAGGGGEQFF. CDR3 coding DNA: TGTGCCAGCAGCTTAGCGTGGGCGGGGGGAGGTGGTGAGCAGTTCTTC.

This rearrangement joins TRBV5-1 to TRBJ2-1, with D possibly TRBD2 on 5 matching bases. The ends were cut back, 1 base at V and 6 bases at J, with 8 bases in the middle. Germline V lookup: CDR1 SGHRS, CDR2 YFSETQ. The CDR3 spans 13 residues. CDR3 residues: CASSLYGVNEQFF. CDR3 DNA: TGCGCCAGCAGCTTGTACGGGGTCAATGAGCAGTTCTTC.

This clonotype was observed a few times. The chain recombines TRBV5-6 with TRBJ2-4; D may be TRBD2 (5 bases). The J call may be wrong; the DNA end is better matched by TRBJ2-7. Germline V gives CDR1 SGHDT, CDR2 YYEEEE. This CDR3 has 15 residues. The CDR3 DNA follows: TGTGCCAGCAGCTTGGAGGCCCGGGGTCCCTACGAGCAGTACTTC. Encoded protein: CASSLEARGPYEQYF.

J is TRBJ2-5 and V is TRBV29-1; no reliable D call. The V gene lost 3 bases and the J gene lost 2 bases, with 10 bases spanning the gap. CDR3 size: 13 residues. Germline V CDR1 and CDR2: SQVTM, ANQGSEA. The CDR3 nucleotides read TGCAGCGTTGACGGGTTAACACAAGAGACCCAGTACTTC. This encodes CSVDGLTQETQYF.

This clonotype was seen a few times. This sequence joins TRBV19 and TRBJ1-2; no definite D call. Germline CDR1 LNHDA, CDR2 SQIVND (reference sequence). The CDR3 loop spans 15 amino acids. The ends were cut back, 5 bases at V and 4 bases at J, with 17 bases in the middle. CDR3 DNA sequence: TGTGCCAGTAGTCCAACCCCGATAGGGAGCTATGGCTACACCTTC. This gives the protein CASSPTPIGSYGYTF.

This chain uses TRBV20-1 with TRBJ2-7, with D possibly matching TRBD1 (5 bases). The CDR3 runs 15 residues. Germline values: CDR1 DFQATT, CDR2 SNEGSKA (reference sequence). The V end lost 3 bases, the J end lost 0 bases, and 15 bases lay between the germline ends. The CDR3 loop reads CSARRQGGTSYEQYF. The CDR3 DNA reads TGCAGTGCTAGGAGGCAGGGCGGCACCTCCTACGAGCAGTACTTC.

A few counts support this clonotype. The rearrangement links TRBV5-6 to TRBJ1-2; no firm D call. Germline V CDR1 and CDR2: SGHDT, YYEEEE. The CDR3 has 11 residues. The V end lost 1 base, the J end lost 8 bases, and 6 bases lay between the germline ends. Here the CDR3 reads CASSLYSGYTF. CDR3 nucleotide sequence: TGTGCCAGCAGCTTGTATTCGGGCTACACCTTC.

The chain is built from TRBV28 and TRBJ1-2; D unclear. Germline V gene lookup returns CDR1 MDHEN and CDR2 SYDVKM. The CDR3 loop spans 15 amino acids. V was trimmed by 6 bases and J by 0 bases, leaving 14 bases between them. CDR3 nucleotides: TGTGCCAGCAGCCTCCCGGACGGAGCTAACTATGGCTACACCTTC. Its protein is CASSLPDGANYGYTF.

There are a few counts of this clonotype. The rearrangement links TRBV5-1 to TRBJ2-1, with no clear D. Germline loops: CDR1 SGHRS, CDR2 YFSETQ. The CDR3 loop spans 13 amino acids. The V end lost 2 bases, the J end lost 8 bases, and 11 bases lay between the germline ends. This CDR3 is CASSFRLLDEQFF. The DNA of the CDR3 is TGCGCCAGCAGCTTCAGACTCCTTGATGAGCAGTTCTTC.

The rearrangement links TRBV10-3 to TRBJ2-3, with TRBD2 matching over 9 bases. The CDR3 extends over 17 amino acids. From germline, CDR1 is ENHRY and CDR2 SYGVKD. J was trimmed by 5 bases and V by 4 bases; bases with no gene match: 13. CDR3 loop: CAISGVPAGGPKDTQYF. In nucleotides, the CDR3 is TGTGCCATCAGTGGGGTCCCGGCGGGGGGGCCTAAAGATACGCAGTATTTT.

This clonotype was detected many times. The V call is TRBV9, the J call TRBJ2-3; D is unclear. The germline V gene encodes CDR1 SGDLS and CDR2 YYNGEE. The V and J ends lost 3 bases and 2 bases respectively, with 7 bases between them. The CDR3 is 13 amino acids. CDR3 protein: CASSDQTTDTQYF. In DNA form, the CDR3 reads TGTGCCAGCAGCGACCAAACCACAGATACGCAGTATTTT.